The 2 T cell receptor beta chains in this list originate from one sample, sequenced in a study of response to subunit inactivated influenza vaccine. TCRdb re-called the RT-PCR reads with MiXCR, one entry per CDR3 protein. The sample lists 490,000 or so distinct CDR3 sequences, 6.5% to 8% occurring once. The specimen comprised PBMCs from blood, sampled less than 30 months after vaccination. The receptors stem from a man aged 50-75 years who received an inactivated influenza vaccine.

This clonotype has ten or more counts. This chain links TRBV27 with TRBJ1-5, with D possibly matching TRBD1 (5 bases). The ends were cut back, 8 bases at V and 6 bases at J, with 17 bases in the middle. CDR1 MNHEY and CDR2 SMNVEV come from the germline V gene (reference sequence). The length of the CDR3 is 14 residues. As DNA, the CDR3 is TGTGCCAGCGGGGACCCAAGTCGGAGTCAGCCCCAGCATTTT. Translation: CASGDPSRSQPQHF.

A few counts support this clonotype. The V and J genes are TRBV12-3 or TRBV12-4 and TRBJ1-2; no definite D call. The CDR3 is made up of 14 amino acids. V was clipped by 7 bases and J by 8 bases, with 20 bases between them. The chain's CDR3 is CASTYHLRSRGYTF. The CDR3 nucleotides are TGTGCCAGCACCTATCACCTCAGGTCGCGAGGCTACACCTTC.